A single sample is the source of the 29 T cell receptor beta chains below, sequenced in a study of regulatory T cells in long-lasting Graves disease. Time point denoted: newly diagnosed GD, antithyroid drugs for less than 3 months. PBMCs provided the RNA from which the TCR library was made. HTBI primers from iRepertoire and Arm-PCR of CDR3 regions yielded the TCR beta libraries. One entry per CDR3 protein, called by TCRdb with MiXCR from the multiplex PCR reads. The table records 580,000 or so distinct CDR3 sequences, about 15% of them present only once. The same data also contributed to another study, on T cells in Graves' hyperthyroidism and ophthalmopathy.

Specimen: peripheral blood mononuclear cells (PBMCs), collected at new diagnosis, from a patient treated with antithyroid drugs. Source of these receptors: a man aged 18 to 30 with Graves disease.

At least ten counts were recorded for this clonotype. V usage is TRBV30 and J usage is TRBJ2-7; no definite D call. CDR3 size: 13 residues. V lost 0 bases, J lost 6 bases, and 12 bases lay in between. The germline V gene encodes CDR1 GTSNPN and CDR2 SVGIG (reference sequence). The CDR3 spells CAWSVTGPSEQYF. Written as DNA, the CDR3 is TGTGCCTGGAGTGTTACCGGACCTAGCGAGCAGTACTTC.

In its sample, this clonotype was seen many times. The chain links TRBV6-2 or TRBV6-3 to TRBJ1-3; weak D call: TRBD1 (5 bases). Germline loops: CDR1 MNHEY, CDR2 SVGEGT. Trimming took off 4 bases at V and 0 bases at J, with 10 bases between the two ends. This CDR3 spans 15 amino acids. Written as DNA, the CDR3 is TGTGCCAGCAGTTCCCAGGGCGACTCTGGAAACACCATATATTTT. It translates to CASSSQGDSGNTIYF.

As for this clonotype: A much larger clonotype is one base distant, so this may be a read error. This chain connects TRBV5-1 to TRBJ1-1; D not certain. CDR1 is SGHRS and CDR2 is YFSETQ in the germline V gene. The CDR3 extends over 14 amino acids. The CDR3 bases are TGCGCCAGCAGTCAGCAGATCCTGAGCACTGAAGCTTGCTTT. Encoded protein: CASSQQILSTEACF.

Many counts were recorded for this clonotype. The rearrangement links TRBV7-2 to TRBJ2-3, with D unclear. V lost 5 bases to trimming and J lost 7 bases, with 19 bases between them. This CDR3 spans 15 amino acids. Germline V gives CDR1 SGHTA, CDR2 FQGNSA. The CDR3, as DNA: TGTGCCAGCAGCGTGGGCCCTAGACCCGCTAATACGCAGTATTTT. Encoded protein: CASSVGPRPANTQYF.

Ten or more counts support this clonotype. The V call is TRBV29-1, the J call TRBJ2-5, with 8 nucleotides matching TRBD1. The germline CDR1 and CDR2 sequences are SQVTM and ANQGSEA. The CDR3 has 13 amino acids. With 3 bases clipped from V and 7 bases from J, the junction kept 7 bases outside the gene matches. The CDR3 nucleotides read TGCAGCGTTGAGCCGGACAGGGATGGGACCCAGTACTTC. Translating it yields CSVEPDRDGTQYF.

Comments on this clonotype: It may be a read error: a sequence one base away is much more abundant. For the CDR3, the DNA is TGCAGTGCTAGTGAGCCTCAGAACGCTGAAGCTTTCTTT. Translating gives CSASEPQNAEAFF. This chain joins TRBV20-1 and TRBJ1-1; the D is unclear. Looked up from germline, CDR1 is DFQATT and CDR2 is SNEGSKA (reference sequence). The CDR3 length is 13 residues.

This clonotype was counted ten times or more. The chain carries TRBV13 and TRBJ1-2; TRBD1 aligns across 8 bases. The CDR3 is made up of 15 amino acids. The germline V gene encodes CDR1 PRHDT and CDR2 FYEKMQ (reference sequence). Losses at the gene ends were 4 bases for V and 8 bases for J; bases not matched to a gene: 12. The CDR3 bases are TGTGCCAGCAGCTCCTCCGGGACAGGTTTGGAGGGCTACACCTTC. This translates into CASSSSGTGLEGYTF. Supplemented by reference TRBV13 and TRBJ1-2, the full variable domain reads AAGVIQSPRHLIKEKRETATLKCYPIPRHDTVYWYQQGPGQDPQFLISFYEKMQSDKGSIPDRFSAQQFSDYHSELNMSSLELGDSALYFCASSSSGTGLEGYTFGSGTRLTVV.

This clonotype was detected many times. This chain uses TRBV28 with TRBJ1-1; TRBD1 might be the D (6 bases). CDR1 is MDHEN, CDR2 SYDVKM, per germline. This CDR3 is built from 15 residues. V lost 5 bases, J lost 5 bases, and 18 bases lay in between. CDR3 protein: CASSPHREGETEAFF. CDR3 sequence (DNA): TGTGCCAGCAGTCCCCACAGGGAGGGCGAAACTGAAGCTTTCTTT.

V and J are TRBV4-1 and TRBJ1-2; tentatively, D is TRBD1 (5 bases). Germline CDR1 and CDR2: MGHRA and YSYEKL. CDR3 length: 15 amino acids. The germline V and J ends were trimmed by 4 bases and 2 bases, with 14 bases remaining between them. The CDR3 spells CASSLTGVENYGYTF. Here the CDR3 DNA reads TGCGCCAGCAGCCTAACGGGGGTTGAAAACTATGGCTACACCTTC.

In this sample, this clonotype turned up a few times. This rearrangement joins TRBV19 to TRBJ1-2; the D is unclear. Germline values: CDR1 LNHDA, CDR2 SQIVND (reference sequence). The CDR3 runs 14 residues. The V gene lost 3 bases and the J gene lost 2 bases, with 10 bases spanning the gap. CDR3 region: CASSIGRLNYGYTF. In DNA form, the CDR3 reads TGTGCCAGTAGTATCGGCAGGCTGAACTATGGCTACACCTTC. The variable domain in full, completed from reference TRBV19 and TRBJ1-2, reads DGGITQSPKYLFRKEGQNVTLSCEQNLNHDAMYWYRQDPGQGLRLIYYSQIVNDFQKGDIAEGYSVSREKKESFPLTVTSAQKNPTAFYLCASSIGRLNYGYTFGSGTRLTVV.

V is TRBV14 and J is TRBJ2-7; the D gene is possibly TRBD2 (5 bases). CDR3 length: 12 amino acids. Per the germline V gene, CDR1 is SGHDN and CDR2 is FVKESK. V shed 5 bases and J shed 9 bases, with 14 bases lying between them. This CDR3 is CASSLEERGQYF. CDR3 DNA: TGTGCCAGCAGCTTAGAAGAACGGGGGCAGTACTTC.

Many counts were recorded for this clonotype. This chain joins TRBV19 and TRBJ1-1; D gene unclear. The V end was cut by 7 bases, the J end by 6 bases, with 21 bases between. The CDR3 length is 15 residues. The V gene's germline CDR1 is LNHDA and CDR2 SQIVND (reference sequence). The CDR3 nucleotides are TGTGCCAGTACCGAACATGGACTAGCGCGGGCTGAAGCTTTCTTT. Its translation: CASTEHGLARAEAFF.

This clonotype appeared a few times. V usage is TRBV9 and J usage is TRBJ2-1, with TRBD1 as a possible D gene (6 bases). Deletions cut 4 bases from V and 5 bases from J, with 16 bases between. CDR1 is SGDLS and CDR2 is YYNGEE in the germline V gene. This CDR3 comprises 15 residues. CDR3 protein: CASSSAGAPHNEQFF. Here the CDR3 DNA reads TGTGCCAGCAGCAGTGCAGGGGCTCCCCACAATGAGCAGTTCTTC.

This clonotype showed up just a few times. The V call is TRBV7-9, the J call TRBJ1-2, with D hard to call. From germline, CDR1 is SEHNR and CDR2 FQNEAQ (reference sequence). V gave up 4 bases and J gave up 3 bases, with 15 bases separating them. This CDR3 region has 15 residues. CDR3 DNA sequence: TGTGCCAGCAGCTCCATGGGAGGGTTGGACTATGGCTACACCTTC. Its translation is CASSSMGGLDYGYTF.

This clonotype was seen many times. The chain carries TRBV13 and TRBJ2-1; D tentatively fits TRBD1 or TRBD2 (5 bases each). Trimming took 3 bases from V and 6 from J, leaving 18 bases between them. The CDR3 totals 16 residues. CDR1 is PRHDT, CDR2 FYEKMQ, per germline (reference sequence). The CDR3: CASSLPGAPAGNEQFF. As DNA, the CDR3 is TGTGCCAGCAGCTTGCCCGGGGCTCCGGCGGGCAATGAGCAGTTCTTC.

This clonotype occurred a few times. This chain links TRBV2 with TRBJ2-2, with TRBD2 matching over 9 bases. The J segment lost 3 bases and the V segment lost 5 bases, leaving 1 base of the junction unmatched. From germline, CDR1 is SNHLY and CDR2 FYNNEI. CDR3 length equals 14 residues. DNA for the CDR3: TGTGCCAGCAGTCGGACTAGCGACACCGGGGAGCTGTTTTTT. It specifies CASSRTSDTGELFF. The full variable domain, rest sourced from reference TRBV2 and TRBJ2-2, is EPEVTQTPSHQVTQMGQEVILRCVPISNHLYFYWYRQILGQKVEFLVSFYNNEISEKSEIFDDQFSVERPDGSNFTLKIRSTKLEDSAMYFCASSRTSDTGELFFGEGSRLTVL.

The rearrangement uses TRBV27 and TRBJ2-5, with 8 bases identical to TRBD1. Germline lookup yields CDR1 MNHEY and CDR2 SMNVEV (reference sequence). V shed 1 base and J 5 bases; nucleotides not matched to a gene: 6. This CDR3 region has 15 residues. The DNA for the CDR3 is TGTGCCAGCAGTTTATGGTCGACAGGGGCGGAGACCCAGTACTTC. Its translation: CASSLWSTGAETQYF.

This clonotype was seen ten or more times. The genes are TRBV2 and TRBJ2-2; D could derive from TRBD1 or TRBD2 (5 bases each). The V end was cut by 6 bases, the J end by 1 base, with 9 bases between. The CDR3 runs 14 residues. Germline values: CDR1 SNHLY, CDR2 FYNNEI. The chain's CDR3 is CASRRDQNTGELFF. Here the CDR3 DNA reads TGTGCCAGCAGGAGGGACCAGAACACCGGGGAGCTGTTTTTT.

This clonotype was recorded at least ten times. This chain uses TRBV20-1 with TRBJ2-7; weak D call: TRBD2 (6 bases). CDR3 length equals 15 residues. Between the trimmed V and J ends, which lost 6 bases and 4 bases, there was a span of 22 bases. The germline V gene encodes CDR1 DFQATT and CDR2 SNEGSKA (reference sequence). The CDR3 region has the DNA TGCAGTGCCCCCTTCGGAGGAGGGGCGTTTTACGAGCAGTACTTC. As protein: CSAPFGGGAFYEQYF.

The rearrangement joins TRBV28 to TRBJ2-1, with a weak D call TRBD2 (5 bases). CDR1 MDHEN and CDR2 SYDVKM come from the germline V gene. This CDR3 spans 15 amino acids. Trimming left V 2 bases short and J 4 bases short, with 12 bases between. CDR3 sequence reads: CASSLKAAFYNEQFF. As DNA, the CDR3 is TGTGCCAGCAGTTTAAAAGCGGCCTTTTACAATGAGCAGTTCTTC. Full variable domain (rest looked up from reference TRBV28 and TRBJ2-1): DVKVTQSSRYLVKRTGEKVFLECVQDMDHENMFWYRQDPGLGLRLIYFSYDVKMKEKGDIPEGYSVSREKKERFSLILESASTNQTSMYLCASSLKAAFYNEQFFGPGTRLTVL.

This clonotype was picked up a small number of times. V is TRBV18 and J is TRBJ2-5, with D perhaps given as TRBD1 or TRBD2 (5 bases each). CDR1 and CDR2 from the germline V gene are KGHSH and LQKENI. Trimming took 3 bases from V and 2 from J, leaving 13 bases between them. This CDR3 comprises 15 residues. CDR3 coding DNA: TGTGCCAGCTCACCTGGGACGGGGCCTCAAGAGACCCAGTACTTC. It is translated as CASSPGTGPQETQYF.

The chain joins TRBV5-1 to TRBJ2-7; TRBD1 matches 9 bases. Looked up from germline, CDR1 is SGHRS and CDR2 is YFSETQ. The CDR3 runs 15 residues. V was clipped by 7 bases and J by 3 bases; unmatched bases: 11. The CDR3 DNA reads as TGCGCCAGCCGCCCGCGGGACAGGGCGCTCTACGAGCAGTACTTC. This translates into CASRPRDRALYEQYF. Full variable domain (outside the CDR3, taken from reference TRBV5-1 and TRBJ2-7): KAGVTQTPRYLIKTRGQQVTLSCSPISGHRSVSWYQQTPGQGLQFLFEYFSETQRNKGNFPGRFSGRQFSNSRSEMNVSTLELGDSALYLCASRPRDRALYEQYFGPGTRLTVT.

The rearrangement links TRBV25-1 to TRBJ2-5, with 7 positions matching TRBD1. This CDR3 is 14 amino acids long. Per germline, CDR1 MGHDK and CDR2 SYGVNS. The V gene end was trimmed by 4 bases and the J gene end by 2 bases; junction bases not matched to a gene: 4. CDR3 sequence: CASSGWTGQETQYF. CDR3 DNA sequence: TGTGCCAGCAGTGGCTGGACAGGACAAGAGACCCAGTACTTC.

This rearrangement joins TRBV7-9 to TRBJ1-1; D gene ambiguous. This CDR3 has 13 residues. Trimming removed 1 base from V and 7 bases from J, with 10 bases in between. Germline V gene sequence: CDR1 SEHNR, CDR2 FQNEAQ (reference sequence). CDR3 sequence: CASSLGHEYEAFF. The CDR3 DNA reads TGTGCCAGCAGCTTAGGCCATGAGTATGAAGCTTTCTTT.

This rearrangement joins TRBV20-1 to TRBJ2-2, with TRBD2 matching 16 bases. The germline V gene encodes CDR1 DFQATT and CDR2 SNEGSKA (reference sequence). V gave up 6 bases and J gave up 4 bases; unmatched junction bases: 8. The CDR3 sequence is 17 residues long. The CDR3 region has the DNA TGCAGTGCCTGGGGACTAGCGGGAGGGCGGGCCACCGGGGAGCTGTTTTTT. Translating gives CSAWGLAGGRATGELFF.

The V and J genes are TRBV7-3 and TRBJ1-5, with 7 nucleotides matching TRBD1. Germline trimming cut 2 bases from V and 5 bases from J; bases unmatched to any gene: 6. CDR1 and CDR2 (germline): SGHTA, FQGTGA. This CDR3 region has 15 residues. CDR3 nucleotide sequence: TGTGCCAGCAGCTTAGATGGGACAGCCGATCAGCCCCAGCATTTT. Translation gives CASSLDGTADQPQHF.

At least ten counts were recorded for this clonotype. This rearrangement joins TRBV28 to TRBJ1-2, with D perhaps matching TRBD1 (5 bases). The CDR3 loop spans 14 amino acids. Germline V CDR1 and CDR2: MDHEN, SYDVKM. V gave up 2 bases and J gave up 6 bases, with 13 bases separating them. In DNA form, the CDR3 reads TGTGCCAGCAGTTTACAGTCCAGGGAACATGGCTACACCTTC. The encoded protein is CASSLQSREHGYTF.

This clonotype was seen a few times. The J gene is TRBJ2-1, the V gene TRBV24-1; 7 bases fit TRBD1. V gave up 0 bases and J gave up 15 bases; unmatched junction bases: 13. Germline V gene sequence: CDR1 KGHDR, CDR2 SFDVKD. The CDR3 has 15 residues. CDR3 amino acids: CATSDLSRGRDIMFF. As DNA, the CDR3 is TGTGCCACCAGTGATTTGAGTAGGGGGCGCGATATTATGTTCTTC.

This clonotype has at least ten counts. This rearrangement joins TRBV2 to TRBJ2-3, with D maybe TRBD1 (5 bases). Germline V gives CDR1 SNHLY, CDR2 FYNNEI. V was clipped by 5 bases and J by 1 base, with 13 bases between them. There are 15 residues in the CDR3. The CDR3 loop reads CASSRRGSGTDTQYF. The CDR3 DNA reads TGTGCCAGCAGTCGTAGGGGTAGTGGCACAGATACGCAGTATTTT.